The sequence of this TCR beta chain was determined in a study of T cell changes during pregnancy in multiple sclerosis. Germline V gives CDR1 MNHNS, CDR2 SASEGT. V lost 5 bases and J lost 4, with 12 bases in between. The CDR3 is made up of 14 amino acids. Sequencing used immunoSEQ multiplex PCR; TCRdb keeps in-frame clones, though not all of them. The sample yields some 68,000 clones, roughly 90% seen once. The clonotype comes from a female donor with multiple sclerosis, enrolled in a pregnancy study. The sample here was peripheral blood, taken in the second trimester of pregnancy. V usage is TRBV6-1 and J usage is TRBJ1-5, with a weak D call TRBD1 (5 bases). The CDR3 DNA reads TGTGCCAGCAGTAGGACATACGCTAATCAGCCCCAGCATTTT. This encodes CASSRTYANQPQHF.